Listed below are T cell receptor beta chains from one sample, sequenced in a study of CD8 T cells in ankylosing spondylitis. MiXCR was run by TCRdb on the 5' RACE reads, yielding one entry per CDR3 protein. This sample yields approximately 520,000 distinct CDR3 sequences, of which under 5.5% are seen a single time; under 4.5% belongs to the top ten. The sample taken for sequencing was blood, either unsorted or a sorted T cell fraction (not recorded which). The receptors here all came from a male donor with ankylosing spondylitis. The CDR3 runs from the conserved cysteine through the conserved F or W. A row's size may be missing; if present it is once, few, many or a size class.

v_call,clone_size,cdr3_aa
TRBV7-9,.,CASSSTLGQKFSETQYF
TRBV6-4,many,CASSAGLDSPLHF
TRBV7-2,many,CASTASRSGETQYF
TRBV5-1,many,CASSIETDSEQFF
TRBV11-2,many,CASSLPNGGYTF
TRBV29-1,many,CSVVTGSYGYTF
TRBV10-3,many,CAISGDSYYNEQFF
TRBV6-1,many,CASGLSLLASPLHF
TRBV6-5,many,CASSYSGLRQTQYF
TRBV20-1,many,CSVRPTANSPLHF
TRBV9,many,CASSVESTGPGNTIYF
TRBV20-1,few,CSARDSGWDTQYF
TRBV7-9,many,CASSSGTRSNYNEQFF
TRBV7-9,many,CASSLGGYRGNEQFF
TRBV6-2/TRBV6-3,few,CASRVRDSQETQYF
TRBV29-1,many,CSVDWFRVNTEAFF
TRBV7-2,many,CASSSRQGAGQPQHF
TRBV12-3/TRBV12-4,.,CASSLRTGRADTQYF
TRBV20-1,many,CRGGQGTEAFF
TRBV21-1,few,CATCEGRGVEQYF
TRBV5-1,many,CASSAGSSQSSYEQYF
TRBV5-1,many,CASSRNTGEGTEAFF
TRBV29-1,.,CSARIQDFAYEQYF
TRBV20-1,many,CSAMAPVRTSGSNEQFF
TRBV10-3,many,CAISESPDRRYEQYF
TRBV6-1,.,CASSMTTALTKNIQYF
TRBV5-1,many,CASSLAVPAGNEQFF
TRBV9,many,CASSLRLGQGAASGANVLTF
TRBV5-1,many,CASSLLGTTETQYF
TRBV12-3/TRBV12-4,many,CASSLAAVGIEFF
TRBV9,many,CASSAAGNTEAFF
TRBV29-1,many,CSVEVGYNEQFF
TRBV12-3/TRBV12-4,many,CASSNPGQGLTAQHF
TRBV20-1,many,CSASRGVITF
TRBV5-1,many,CASSTGTLNNEQFF
TRBV29-1,many,CSVRTGGYEQYF
TRBV10-3,many,CAMGTGNEQFF
TRBV11-1,many,CASSSGRPADTQYF
TRBV29-1,many,CSVVGQTTNEKLFF
TRBV7-9,many,CASSPRTGKYETQYF
TRBV5-1,.,CASSLGQGIHEQYF
TRBV5-1,many,CASSFNRVGETQYF
TRBV18,many,CASSPLHGQLDYGYTF
TRBV5-1,many,CASNSHRGTDGYTF